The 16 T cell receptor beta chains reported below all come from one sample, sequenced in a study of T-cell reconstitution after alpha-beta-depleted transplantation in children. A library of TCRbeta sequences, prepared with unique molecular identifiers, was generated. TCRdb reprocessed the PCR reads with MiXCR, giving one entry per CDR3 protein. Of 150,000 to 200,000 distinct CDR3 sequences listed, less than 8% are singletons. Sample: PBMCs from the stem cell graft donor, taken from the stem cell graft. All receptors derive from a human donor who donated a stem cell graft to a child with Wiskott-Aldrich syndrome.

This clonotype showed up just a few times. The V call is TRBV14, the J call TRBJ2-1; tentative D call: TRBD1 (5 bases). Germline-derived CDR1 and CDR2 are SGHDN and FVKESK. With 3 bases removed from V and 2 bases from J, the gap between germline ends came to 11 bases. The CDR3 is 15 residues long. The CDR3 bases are TGTGCCAGCAGCCAGGCTTGGACACCCTACAATGAGCAGTTCTTC. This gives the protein CASSQAWTPYNEQFF.

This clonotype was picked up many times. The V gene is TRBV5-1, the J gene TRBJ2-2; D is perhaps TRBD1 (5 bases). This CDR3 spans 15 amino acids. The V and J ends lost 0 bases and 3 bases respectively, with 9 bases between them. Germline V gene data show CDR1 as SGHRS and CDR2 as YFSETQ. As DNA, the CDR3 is TGCGCCAGCAGCTTGGCCGACAGCTACACCGGGGAGCTGTTTTTT. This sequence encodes CASSLADSYTGELFF.

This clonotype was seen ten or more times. CDR3 amino acids: CSAILTGYGEAFF. In DNA form, the CDR3 reads TGCAGTGCTATACTGACAGGGTACGGTGAAGCTTTCTTT. The V call is TRBV20-1, the J call TRBJ1-1; the match to TRBD1 covers 7 bases. J lost 7 bases, V lost 4 bases, and 9 bases had no gene match. This CDR3 has 13 amino acids. Germline CDR1 and CDR2: DFQATT and SNEGSKA (reference sequence).

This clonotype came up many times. CDR3 protein: CASSLISGRDNEQFF. The DNA for the CDR3 is TGTGCCAGCAGCTTAATAAGCGGGAGGGACAATGAGCAGTTCTTC. The chain links TRBV11-3 to TRBJ2-1; the match to TRBD2 covers 10 bases. Germline trimming cut 2 bases from V and 5 bases from J; bases unmatched to any gene: 3. Germline V gene lookup returns CDR1 SGHNT and CDR2 YENEEA. CDR3 length: 15 amino acids.

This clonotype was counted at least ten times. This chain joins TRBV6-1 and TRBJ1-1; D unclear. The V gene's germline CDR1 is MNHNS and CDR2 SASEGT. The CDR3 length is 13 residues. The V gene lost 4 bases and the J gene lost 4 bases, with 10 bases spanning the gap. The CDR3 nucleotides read TGTGCCAGCAGTGCTAGGGAGGGCACTGAAGCTTTCTTT. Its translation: CASSAREGTEAFF.

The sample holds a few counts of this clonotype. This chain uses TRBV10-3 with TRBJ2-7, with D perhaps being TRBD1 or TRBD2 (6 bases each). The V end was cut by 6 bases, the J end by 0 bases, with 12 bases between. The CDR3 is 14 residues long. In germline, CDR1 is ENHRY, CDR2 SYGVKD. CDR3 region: CAIRRDTNSYEQYF. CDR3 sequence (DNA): TGTGCCATCAGGCGGGACACCAACTCCTACGAGCAGTACTTC.

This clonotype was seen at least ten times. Here the CDR3 reads CASSHQGREISYEQYF. CDR3 DNA sequence: TGTGCCAGCAGCCACCAGGGCAGGGAGATCTCCTACGAGCAGTACTTC. V gene TRBV13 combines with J gene TRBJ2-7, with D perhaps assigned TRBD1 or TRBD2 (5 bases each). CDR1 is PRHDT, CDR2 FYEKMQ, per germline (reference sequence). The length of the CDR3 is 16 residues. V dropped 5 bases and J dropped 0 bases, with 17 bases sitting between them.

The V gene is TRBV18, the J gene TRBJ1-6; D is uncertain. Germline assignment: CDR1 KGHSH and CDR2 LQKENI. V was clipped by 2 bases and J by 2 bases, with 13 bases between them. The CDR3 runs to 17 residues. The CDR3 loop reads CASSPAGSSAYNSPLHF. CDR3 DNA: TGTGCCAGCTCACCAGCTGGCTCGTCGGCCTATAATTCACCCCTCCACTTT.

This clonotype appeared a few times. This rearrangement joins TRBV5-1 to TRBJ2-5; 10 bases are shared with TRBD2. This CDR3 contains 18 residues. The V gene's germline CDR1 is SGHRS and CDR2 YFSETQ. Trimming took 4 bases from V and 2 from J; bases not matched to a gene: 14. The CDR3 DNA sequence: TGCGCCAGCAGCCCCGTGGCCCTAGCGGGGGTTCGTCAAGAGACCCAGTACTTC. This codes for CASSPVALAGVRQETQYF.

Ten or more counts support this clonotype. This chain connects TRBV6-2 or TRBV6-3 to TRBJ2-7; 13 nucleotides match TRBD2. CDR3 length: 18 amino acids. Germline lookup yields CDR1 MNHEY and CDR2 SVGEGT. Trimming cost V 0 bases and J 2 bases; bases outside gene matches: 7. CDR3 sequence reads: CASSYSKGTSGEPYEQYF. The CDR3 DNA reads TGTGCCAGCAGTTACTCGAAAGGGACTAGCGGGGAACCCTACGAGCAGTACTTC.

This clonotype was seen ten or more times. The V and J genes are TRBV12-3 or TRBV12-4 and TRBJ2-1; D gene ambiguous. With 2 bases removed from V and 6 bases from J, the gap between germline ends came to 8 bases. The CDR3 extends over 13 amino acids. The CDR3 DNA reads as TGTGCCAGCAGTTTAATACCGTCCAATGAGCAGTTCTTC. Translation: CASSLIPSNEQFF.

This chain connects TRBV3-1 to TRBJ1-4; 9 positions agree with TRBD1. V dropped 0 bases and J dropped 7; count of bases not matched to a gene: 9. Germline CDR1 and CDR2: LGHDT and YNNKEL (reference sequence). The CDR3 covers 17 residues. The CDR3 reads CASSQEPPGTGTEKLFF. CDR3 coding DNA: TGTGCCAGCAGCCAAGAGCCCCCCGGGACAGGGACTGAAAAACTGTTTTTT.

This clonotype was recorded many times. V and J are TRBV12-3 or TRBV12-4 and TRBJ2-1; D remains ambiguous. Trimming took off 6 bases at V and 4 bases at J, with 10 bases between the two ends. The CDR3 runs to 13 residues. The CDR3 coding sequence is TGTGCCAGCAGATCAACAGAATACAATGAGCAGTTCTTC. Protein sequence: CASRSTEYNEQFF.

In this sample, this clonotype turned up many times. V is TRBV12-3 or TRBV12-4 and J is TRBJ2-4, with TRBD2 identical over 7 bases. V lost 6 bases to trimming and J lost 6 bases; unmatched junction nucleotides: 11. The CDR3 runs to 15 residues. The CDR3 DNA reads TGTGCCAGCAGCCAAGCGGGACGAGTATCAAACATTCAGTACTTC. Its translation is CASSQAGRVSNIQYF.

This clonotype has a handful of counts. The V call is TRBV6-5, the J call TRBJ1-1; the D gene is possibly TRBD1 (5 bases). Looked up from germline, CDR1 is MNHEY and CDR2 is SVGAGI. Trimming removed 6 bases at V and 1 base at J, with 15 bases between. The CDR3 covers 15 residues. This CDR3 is CASSRTGTANTEAFF. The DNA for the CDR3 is TGTGCCAGCAGCCGAACCGGGACGGCGAACACTGAAGCTTTCTTT.

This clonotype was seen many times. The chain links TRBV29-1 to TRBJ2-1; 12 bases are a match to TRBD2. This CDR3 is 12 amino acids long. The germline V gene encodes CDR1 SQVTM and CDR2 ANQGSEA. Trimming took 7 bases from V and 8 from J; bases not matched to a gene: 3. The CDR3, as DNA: TGCAGCGATAGACTAGCGGGAGATGAGCAGTTCTTC. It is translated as CSDRLAGDEQFF.